This T cell receptor (beta chain) is from a study of T cell repertoires in cytomegalovirus infection. Study details: The public TCR beta signatures pointed to both CMV infection and matching HLA type. Whole-study findings and limits: Carriers of CMV plus the relevant HLA were identified by cumulative public TCR beta family frequency. Across the ex vivo response, the dominant clonotypes were HLA-C-restricted CMV-specific TCR beta clonotypes.

TCRdb re-analysed the reads in MiXCR, keeping a single row per CDR3 protein. The sample consists of around 630,000 distinct CDR3 sequences, more than 20% of them appearing once. A remark on this clonotype: Its antigen is still unknown.

The receptor was derived from a human donor in good health (CMV status not recorded). Some clones in this sample may be carry-over from other donors' samples. Material: CD8+ T cells from PBMCs.

DNA for the CDR3: TGCAGTGCTAGAGATATAGGGGGAGAGACCCAGTACTTC. It yields the protein CSARDIGGETQYF. The chain is built from TRBV20-1 and TRBJ2-5, with D perhaps TRBD1 (6 bases). The CDR3 is made up of 13 amino acids. The V end lost 0 bases, the J end lost 4 bases, and 9 bases lay between the germline ends. Germline loops: CDR1 DFQATT, CDR2 SNEGSKA (reference sequence).